The rows below give T cell receptor beta chains drawn from one sample of a study of Tregs in tolerant kidney transplant recipients. This table comes from immunoSEQ multiplex PCR, and its TCRdb copy is limited to in-frame clones, with some not included. The table includes 100,000 to 150,000 clones, around 91% detected once. The sample comprised CD4+ T cells from blood. These receptors were taken from a human donor in good health. The CDR3 runs from the conserved cysteine through the conserved F or W. The order of the fields is D gene, J gene, clone size, V gene, CDR3 DNA, CDR3 protein. The D gene is left open where the match is weak. Part of the rows lack a size; the others show once, few, many or a class for expanded clones.

d_call: TRBD2; j_call: TRBJ2-3; clone_size: -; v_call: TRBV6-1; cdr3_nt: TGTGCCAGCAGTCTGAGCGGGACCCTAGCCTATACGCAGTATTTT; cdr3_aa: CASSLSGTLAYTQYF
d_call: TRBD1; j_call: TRBJ2-5; clone_size: once; v_call: TRBV7-3; cdr3_nt: TGTGCCAGCAGCTCTGGACAGGCTAGCAGGGAGACCCAGTACTTC; cdr3_aa: CASSSGQASRETQYF
d_call: -; j_call: TRBJ2-1; clone_size: once; v_call: TRBV20-1; cdr3_nt: TGCAGGGCGGTCGAAGGTAATGAGCAGTTCTTC; cdr3_aa: CRAVEGNEQFF
d_call: TRBD1; j_call: TRBJ2-7; clone_size: -; v_call: TRBV7-6; cdr3_nt: TGTGCCAGCAGCCCCGGGACAGGGGTCGACGAGCAGTACTTC; cdr3_aa: CASSPGTGVDEQYF
d_call: -; j_call: TRBJ1-2; clone_size: -; v_call: TRBV6-1; cdr3_nt: TGTGCCAGCAGTGAAGGCCCTTCTCTAAAACAAGGCTACACCTTC; cdr3_aa: CASSEGPSLKQGYTF
d_call: -; j_call: TRBJ2-2; clone_size: -; v_call: TRBV7-8; cdr3_nt: TGTGCCAGCAGCGCACGCGAGGGCCCCGGGGAGCTGTTTTTT; cdr3_aa: CASSAREGPGELFF
d_call: -; j_call: TRBJ2-1; clone_size: -; v_call: TRBV6-1; cdr3_nt: TGTGCCAGCAGTAAGGAAATCTCCTACAATGAGCAGTTCTTC; cdr3_aa: CASSKEISYNEQFF
d_call: -; j_call: TRBJ2-7; clone_size: -; v_call: TRBV7-2; cdr3_nt: TGTGCCAGCAGCCGATCCCGATCTTCCTACGAGCAGTACTTC; cdr3_aa: CASSRSRSSYEQYF
d_call: TRBD2; j_call: TRBJ2-2; clone_size: -; v_call: TRBV6-1; cdr3_nt: TGTGCCAGCAGTGAAACTAGCGGATACACCGGGGAGCTGTTTTTT; cdr3_aa: CASSETSGYTGELFF
d_call: TRBD2; j_call: TRBJ2-7; clone_size: -; v_call: TRBV5-1; cdr3_nt: TGCGCCAGCAGCTTGGCCGCAGGGACTAACGAGCAGTACTTC; cdr3_aa: CASSLAAGTNEQYF
d_call: -; j_call: TRBJ2-5; clone_size: -; v_call: TRBV9; cdr3_nt: TGTGCCAGCAGCGGAGGGGGGGCCCTACGGTACCAAGAGACCCAGTACTTC; cdr3_aa: CASSGGGALRYQETQYF
d_call: TRBD1; j_call: TRBJ1-6; clone_size: -; v_call: TRBV6-5; cdr3_nt: TGTGCCAGCAGACCGGCGAGGGACAGTAATTCACCCCTCCACTTT; cdr3_aa: CASRPARDSNSPLHF
d_call: -; j_call: TRBJ1-2; clone_size: once; v_call: TRBV6-5; cdr3_nt: TGTGCCAGCAGAGGACGGGACGGATCCTATGGCTACACCTTC; cdr3_aa: CASRGRDGSYGYTF
d_call: TRBD1; j_call: TRBJ2-7; clone_size: -; v_call: TRBV6-6; cdr3_nt: TGTGCCAGCACTCAACAGGGGGCCGTCAAAGGGCAGTACTTC; cdr3_aa: CASTQQGAVKGQYF
d_call: TRBD1; j_call: TRBJ1-4; clone_size: once; v_call: TRBV19; cdr3_nt: TGTGCCAGTGGAGGGGACAGGGGGAAAGGGTGGGAAAAACTGTTTTTT; cdr3_aa: CASGGDRGKGWEKLFF
d_call: -; j_call: TRBJ1-6; clone_size: once; v_call: TRBV2; cdr3_nt: TGTGCCAGCAGTGACCCGCAACTCCTCCACTTT; cdr3_aa: CASSDPQLLHF
d_call: -; j_call: TRBJ1-2; clone_size: -; v_call: TRBV5-6; cdr3_nt: TGTGCCAGCAGCTTGATGACAGGCGAAGATGGCTACACCTTC; cdr3_aa: CASSLMTGEDGYTF
d_call: TRBD2; j_call: TRBJ2-7; clone_size: -; v_call: TRBV9; cdr3_nt: TGTGCCAGCAGCGTAGGAGGTACAGCGGGAGTAAACGAGCAGTACTTC; cdr3_aa: CASSVGGTAGVNEQYF
d_call: -; j_call: TRBJ1-2; clone_size: -; v_call: TRBV7-6; cdr3_nt: TGTGCCAGCAGCTTATCTGGAGGCCCCTACACCTTC; cdr3_aa: CASSLSGGPYTF
d_call: -; j_call: TRBJ2-7; clone_size: -; v_call: TRBV2; cdr3_nt: TGTGCCAGCAATTACGCAGGCGATGGGCAGTACTTC; cdr3_aa: CASNYAGDGQYF
d_call: TRBD2; j_call: TRBJ2-2; clone_size: once; v_call: TRBV27; cdr3_nt: TGTGCCAGCAGTGGGGACTATAACACCGGGGAGCTGTTTTTT; cdr3_aa: CASSGDYNTGELFF
d_call: -; j_call: TRBJ2-7; clone_size: -; v_call: TRBV4-1; cdr3_nt: TGCGCCAGCAGCCAAGTCGCAGTCCTATCCTACGAGCAGTACTTC; cdr3_aa: CASSQVAVLSYEQYF
d_call: -; j_call: TRBJ2-7; clone_size: -; v_call: TRBV29-1; cdr3_nt: TGCAGCGCCTGGGACAACTCCTACGAGCAGTACTTC; cdr3_aa: CSAWDNSYEQYF
d_call: -; j_call: TRBJ1-2; clone_size: -; v_call: TRBV5-4; cdr3_nt: TGTGCCAGCAGCGGAATACAGGGTAGCCTTAACTATGGCTACACCTTC; cdr3_aa: CASSGIQGSLNYGYTF
d_call: -; j_call: TRBJ1-4; clone_size: -; v_call: TRBV2; cdr3_nt: TGTGCCAGCAGTGTACAGGGAATTACAACTAATGAAAAACTGTTTTTT; cdr3_aa: CASSVQGITTNEKLFF
d_call: TRBD2; j_call: TRBJ2-1; clone_size: -; v_call: TRBV5-1; cdr3_nt: TGCGCCAGCAACGGACTAGCGGGGACCTACAATGAGCAGTTCTTC; cdr3_aa: CASNGLAGTYNEQFF
d_call: -; j_call: TRBJ1-5; clone_size: -; v_call: TRBV30; cdr3_nt: TGTGCCTGGAGTGTACTAGGGACTCAGCCCCAGCATTTT; cdr3_aa: CAWSVLGTQPQHF
d_call: TRBD2; j_call: TRBJ2-3; clone_size: -; v_call: TRBV6-4; cdr3_nt: TGTGCCAGCAGTGACGGGTTAGCGGGAGACGCAGATACGCAGTATTTT; cdr3_aa: CASSDGLAGDADTQYF
d_call: -; j_call: TRBJ1-4; clone_size: -; v_call: TRBV5-1; cdr3_nt: TGCGCCAGCAGCTTTGGGTCGTTGGGCGAAAAACTGTTTTTT; cdr3_aa: CASSFGSLGEKLFF
d_call: TRBD2; j_call: TRBJ2-2; clone_size: -; v_call: TRBV2; cdr3_nt: TGTGCCAGCAGTGAAGGGGCTAGCGGGATGGCCGGGGAGCTGTTTTTT; cdr3_aa: CASSEGASGMAGELFF
d_call: -; j_call: TRBJ1-1; clone_size: -; v_call: TRBV11-3; cdr3_nt: TGTGCCAGCAGCTCCTCCAGATACACTGAAGCTTTCTTT; cdr3_aa: CASSSSRYTEAFF
d_call: TRBD1; j_call: TRBJ1-4; clone_size: -; v_call: TRBV30; cdr3_nt: TGTGCCTGGGGACAGGGGGATGTCCTCCCACTGGTTTTT; cdr3_aa: CAWGQGDVLPLVF
d_call: -; j_call: TRBJ1-4; clone_size: -; v_call: TRBV29-1; cdr3_nt: TGCAGCGTTGAGGGTGGCGAACCTTTTAATGAAAAACTGTTTTTT; cdr3_aa: CSVEGGEPFNEKLFF
d_call: -; j_call: TRBJ2-1; clone_size: -; v_call: TRBV29-1; cdr3_nt: TGCAGCGTTGAAGATCCGCTGGGGGCGTTCAATGAGCAGTTCTTC; cdr3_aa: CSVEDPLGAFNEQFF
d_call: -; j_call: TRBJ1-1; clone_size: -; v_call: TRBV11-1; cdr3_nt: TGTGCCAGCAGCTTAGCCTTTTGGAACACTGAAGCTTTCTTT; cdr3_aa: CASSLAFWNTEAFF
d_call: -; j_call: TRBJ1-4; clone_size: -; v_call: TRBV30; cdr3_nt: TGTGCCTGGAGTGAACAATCTAATGAAAAACTGTTTTTT; cdr3_aa: CAWSEQSNEKLFF
d_call: -; j_call: TRBJ2-1; clone_size: few; v_call: TRBV9; cdr3_nt: TGTGCCAGCAGCGTAGCAGGCACGGCCTACAATGAGCAGTTCTTC; cdr3_aa: CASSVAGTAYNEQFF
d_call: -; j_call: TRBJ2-3; clone_size: -; v_call: TRBV5-5; cdr3_nt: TGTGCCAGCAGCTTGTTAGGGGCCACAGATACGCAGTATTTT; cdr3_aa: CASSLLGATDTQYF
d_call: TRBD1; j_call: TRBJ2-7; clone_size: -; v_call: TRBV12-5; cdr3_nt: TGTGCTAGTGGTTTGGTACTGGGGACAGGGACTTACGAGCAGTACTTC; cdr3_aa: CASGLVLGTGTYEQYF
d_call: -; j_call: TRBJ2-5; clone_size: -; v_call: TRBV2; cdr3_nt: TGTGCCAGCAGTGACGGTGTCAGGGCTCAAGAGACCCAGTACTTC; cdr3_aa: CASSDGVRAQETQYF
d_call: -; j_call: TRBJ1-1; clone_size: -; v_call: TRBV29-1; cdr3_nt: TGCAGCGGCGGACAGCCGAGGGTTGAAGCTTTCTTT; cdr3_aa: CSGGQPRVEAFF
d_call: TRBD1; j_call: TRBJ1-1; clone_size: -; v_call: TRBV19; cdr3_nt: TGTGCCAGTAGTGTGGGACAGACCTACACTGAAGCTTTCTTT; cdr3_aa: CASSVGQTYTEAFF
d_call: -; j_call: TRBJ2-3; clone_size: -; v_call: TRBV30; cdr3_nt: TGTGCCTGGAGTATCCTACGACACTTCACAGATACGCAGTATTTT; cdr3_aa: CAWSILRHFTDTQYF
d_call: TRBD1; j_call: TRBJ1-2; clone_size: -; v_call: TRBV7-6; cdr3_nt: TGTGCCAGCAGCCTCGCAGGGGGTAACTATGGCTACACCTTC; cdr3_aa: CASSLAGGNYGYTF
d_call: TRBD2; j_call: TRBJ2-7; clone_size: -; v_call: TRBV5-1; cdr3_nt: TGCGCCAGCAGCCCGGGACTAGCGGGGAATGGGGAGCAGTACTTC; cdr3_aa: CASSPGLAGNGEQYF
d_call: -; j_call: TRBJ1-1; clone_size: -; v_call: TRBV6-5; cdr3_nt: TGTGCCAGCAGTTACAGGCCTACTGAAGCTTTCTTT; cdr3_aa: CASSYRPTEAFF
d_call: -; j_call: TRBJ2-1; clone_size: -; v_call: TRBV4-1; cdr3_nt: TGCGCCAGCAGCCACGGTCAGGGGAGCTCCTACAATGAGCAGTTCTTC; cdr3_aa: CASSHGQGSSYNEQFF
d_call: -; j_call: TRBJ1-2; clone_size: few; v_call: TRBV30; cdr3_nt: TGTGCCAGCCCCAGACAGGTTTATGGCTACACCTTC; cdr3_aa: CASPRQVYGYTF
d_call: -; j_call: TRBJ1-6; clone_size: -; v_call: TRBV7-3; cdr3_nt: TGTGCCAGCAGCTTAAGCGGCAGCCGGGGATCACCCCTCCACTTT; cdr3_aa: CASSLSGSRGSPLHF
d_call: -; j_call: TRBJ1-3; clone_size: -; v_call: TRBV2; cdr3_nt: TGTGCCAGCAGTGCAGTTTCGAACACCATATATTTT; cdr3_aa: CASSAVSNTIYF
d_call: TRBD2; j_call: TRBJ2-1; clone_size: once; v_call: TRBV19; cdr3_nt: TGTGCCAGTAGTATCTGGCTAGCGGGAGGGCCGCTAAATGAGCAGTTCTTC; cdr3_aa: CASSIWLAGGPLNEQFF